The entry below describes one T cell receptor (beta chain). What it recognizes is unknown. The CDR3 consists of 15 residues. Looked up from germline, CDR1 is SNHLY and CDR2 is FYNNEI. V lost 8 bases to trimming and J lost 4 bases, with 21 bases between them. This entry belongs to a study of cytomegalovirus exposure and HLA in healthy donors. Whole-study context: A preliminary data release comprised 70 million to 95 million unique TCRs obtained from HLA-typed donors. The study, taken as a whole, reports: For TCR beta chains, V- and J-gene trimming was later linked to a missense DCLRE1C variant. TCR sequences were mostly rare, though some public TCRs occurred in many donors.

PCR involved 60 Vbeta and 13 Jbeta primers. Method: immunoSEQ multiplex PCR; TCRdb's copy keeps in-frame clones and lacks some. The sample holds about 200,000 clones; over 75% are singletons and the top ten take around 0.2%. The chain employs TRBV2 and TRBJ2-7, with D perhaps TRBD1 (6 bases). Sequencing was done on a sample of PBMCs. The clonotype comes from a girl aged 2-10 years in good health and CMV-seronegative. The CDR3 coding sequence is TGTGCCAGCTCAAGCCCGGCAGGGGAGAGGTACGAGCAGTACTTC. Encoded protein: CASSSPAGERYEQYF.